Listed below are T cell receptor beta chains from one sample, sequenced in a study of cytomegalovirus exposure and HLA in healthy donors. The repertoire was sequenced with immunoSEQ multiplex PCR; TCRdb's copy has only in-frame clones and lacks some. Among 150,000 to 200,000 clones listed, approximately 78% were seen once. The sample taken for sequencing was PBMCs. Source of these receptors: a woman aged 45-65 years in good health and CMV-seropositive. The conserved cysteine and the conserved F or W are not part of the CDR3 here.

V gene: TRBV2; CDR3 length: 11; J gene: TRBJ2-5; CDR3 protein: ASRKGTSETQY
V gene: TRBV19; CDR3 length: 10; J gene: TRBJ1-1; CDR3 protein: ASSVRGPEAF
V gene: TRBV5-6; CDR3 length: 13; J gene: TRBJ2-7; CDR3 protein: ASSLGDRGSYEQY
V gene: TRBV6-5; CDR3 length: 13; J gene: TRBJ2-5; CDR3 protein: ASSADRVLGETQY
V gene: TRBV18; CDR3 length: 14; J gene: TRBJ2-1; CDR3 protein: ASSLRDSSEYNEQF
V gene: TRBV7-6; CDR3 length: 12; J gene: TRBJ2-5; CDR3 protein: ASSLKGQQETQY
V gene: TRBV7-8; CDR3 length: 11; J gene: TRBJ2-7; CDR3 protein: ATAAGSTYEQY
V gene: TRBV7-9; CDR3 length: 12; J gene: TRBJ2-2; CDR3 protein: ASVGGTNTGELF
V gene: TRBV6-6; CDR3 length: 14; J gene: TRBJ2-6; CDR3 protein: ASSYSTGSGANVLT
V gene: TRBV6-1; CDR3 length: 13; J gene: TRBJ2-3; CDR3 protein: ASSESPKGLDTQY
V gene: TRBV5-4; CDR3 length: 14; J gene: TRBJ2-2; CDR3 protein: ASSSRDTPNTGELF
V gene: TRBV6-5; CDR3 length: 13; J gene: TRBJ2-7; CDR3 protein: ASSVSLLNPYEQY
V gene: TRBV28; CDR3 length: 14; J gene: TRBJ1-2; CDR3 protein: ASSPPQGPPNYGYT
V gene: TRBV5-1; CDR3 length: 13; J gene: TRBJ1-6; CDR3 protein: ASSLGQSYNSPLH
V gene: TRBV7-7; CDR3 length: 13; J gene: TRBJ1-1; CDR3 protein: ASSPPVGGDTEAF
V gene: TRBV7-9; CDR3 length: 12; J gene: TRBJ2-7; CDR3 protein: ASSFTVQEGEQY
V gene: TRBV7-9; CDR3 length: 13; J gene: TRBJ2-7; CDR3 protein: ASSLDGLPVDEQY
V gene: TRBV4-1; CDR3 length: 13; J gene: TRBJ2-6; CDR3 protein: ASSQGTAGANVLT
V gene: TRBV7-9; CDR3 length: 15; J gene: TRBJ2-7; CDR3 protein: ASSLGGQVGATYEQY
V gene: TRBV7-2; CDR3 length: 13; J gene: TRBJ2-2; CDR3 protein: ASSLSGRSTGELF
V gene: TRBV9; CDR3 length: 12; J gene: TRBJ1-2; CDR3 protein: ASSLDRRDYGYT
V gene: TRBV5-6; CDR3 length: 13; J gene: TRBJ2-4; CDR3 protein: ASSQIGVAKNSQY